A single sample gave rise to the 29 T cell receptor beta chains below, sequenced in a study of cytomegalovirus exposure and HLA in healthy donors (TCRdb year 2017). The library was produced with the immunoSEQ multiplex PCR assay. A mixture of 60 forward primers for TCR Vbeta segments and 13 reverse primers for TCR Jbeta segments was used in the multiplex PCR. TCRdb carries this immuneACCESS record with in-frame sequences only. Its versions omit some clonotypes, under half of them owing to an unresolved V gene in the studies checked, with the rest unexplained. For this sample the table gives about 130,000 clones, of which 72% were detected only once. The top ten constitute more than 3% of the sample. Sequenced: PBMCs. The receptors shown here come from a man younger than 40 in good health and CMV-seronegative.

The chain recombines TRBV7-3 with TRBJ2-1; 7 bases align to TRBD2. Looked up from germline, CDR1 is SGHTA and CDR2 is FQGTGA. Trimming cost V 1 base and J 6 bases; bases outside gene matches: 6. The length of the CDR3 is 15 residues. The CDR3 region is CASSLKAGPSNEQFF. As DNA, the CDR3 is TGTGCCAGCAGCTTAAAAGCGGGGCCCTCCAATGAGCAGTTCTTC.

This clone occurred once. This rearrangement joins TRBV12-5 to TRBJ1-2; tentatively, D is TRBD1 (5 bases). In germline, CDR1 is LGHNT, CDR2 FRNRAP. The CDR3 covers 15 residues. Between the trimmed V and J ends, which lost 3 bases and 4 bases, there was a span of 15 bases. The CDR3 bases are TGTGCTAGTGGTTTTTCCGGGACTAACATCTATGGCTACACCTTC. Amino acids: CASGFSGTNIYGYTF. Using reference TRBV12-5 and TRBJ1-2 for the parts outside the CDR3, the full variable domain is DARVTQTPRHKVTEMGQEVTMRCQPILGHNTVFWYRQTMMQGLELLAYFRNRAPLDDSGMPKDRFSAEMPDATLATLKIQPSEPRDSAVYFCASGFSGTNIYGYTFGSGTRLTVV.

The chain links TRBV2 to TRBJ2-5; TRBD2 matches at 13 bases. Germline trimming cut 6 bases from V and 5 bases from J; bases unmatched to any gene: 12. This CDR3 comprises 17 residues. Germline assignment: CDR1 SNHLY and CDR2 FYNNEI. The CDR3 here is CASSMGLAGRFGETQYF. The DNA for the CDR3 is TGTGCCAGCAGCATGGGACTAGCGGGGCGGTTTGGGGAGACCCAGTACTTC.

This clone turned up a few times. The genes are TRBV5-1 and TRBJ2-2; D is perhaps TRBD2 (7 bases). Deletions cut 3 bases from V and 5 bases from J, with 20 bases between. CDR3 length: 17 residues. Germline CDR1 SGHRS, CDR2 YFSETQ. The CDR3 DNA sequence: TGCGCCAGCAGCTCGGCCCCTCGGGGGGCAAGGACCGGGGAGCTGTTTTTT. Translated: CASSSAPRGARTGELFF. Based on the CDR3 plus reference TRBV5-1 and TRBJ2-2, the full variable domain is KAGVTQTPRYLIKTRGQQVTLSCSPISGHRSVSWYQQTPGQGLQFLFEYFSETQRNKGNFPGRFSGRQFSNSRSEMNVSTLELGDSALYLCASSSAPRGARTGELFFGEGSRLTVL.

This CDR3 reads CASSPGSGWEYSGANVLTF. The CDR3 nucleotides are TGTGCCAGCAGCCCAGGGTCGGGCTGGGAATACTCTGGGGCCAACGTCCTGACTTTC. The V gene is TRBV7-3, the J gene TRBJ2-6, with a weak D call TRBD1 (5 bases). The CDR3 runs 19 residues. V gave up 5 bases and J gave up 0 bases, with 20 bases separating them. CDR1 is SGHTA, CDR2 FQGTGA, per germline.

The gene calls are TRBV5-1 and TRBJ1-5, with D perhaps matching TRBD1 (5 bases). Germline CDR1 is SGHRS and CDR2 is YFSETQ. With 4 bases removed from V and 7 bases from J, the gap between germline ends came to 15 bases. The CDR3 covers 14 residues. CDR3 protein: CASSPGGSGQPQHF. The DNA of the CDR3 is TGCGCCAGCAGCCCGGGGGGTTCGGGGCAGCCCCAGCATTTT.

This chain uses TRBV7-2 with TRBJ2-7; 8 bases agree with TRBD1. The CDR3 totals 14 residues. Germline CDR1 is SGHTA and CDR2 is FQGNSA. Germline trimming cut 1 base from V and 4 bases from J; bases unmatched to any gene: 3. CDR3 sequence (DNA): TGTGCCAGCAGCTTAGACGGGACAGGATACGAGCAGTACTTC. This codes for CASSLDGTGYEQYF.

The CDR3 is CSVATGGYGYTF. Here the CDR3 DNA reads TGCAGCGTCGCGACAGGGGGCTATGGCTACACCTTC. The rearrangement joins TRBV29-1 to TRBJ1-2; 9 bases align to TRBD1. The J segment lost 4 bases and the V segment lost 6 bases, leaving 3 bases of the junction unmatched. Germline CDR1 SQVTM, CDR2 ANQGSEA. The CDR3 extends over 12 amino acids. The full variable domain, its missing parts supplied by reference TRBV29-1 and TRBJ1-2, is SAVISQKPSRDICQRGTSLTIQCQVDSQVTMMFWYRQQPGQSLTLIATANQGSEATYESGFVIDKFPISRPNLTFSTLTVSNMSPEDSSIYLCSVATGGYGYTFGSGTRLTVV.

The genes are TRBV5-1 and TRBJ2-3; TRBD1 aligns across 12 bases. Trimming at V came to 3 bases and at J to 7 bases, leaving 9 bases not matched to a gene. Germline V CDR1 and CDR2: SGHRS, YFSETQ. The CDR3 has 16 amino acids. CDR3 bases: TGCGCCAGCAGCTCAGCACCGGGACAGGGGGCGAATACGCAGTATTTT. This gives the protein CASSSAPGQGANTQYF.

About this clone itself: Since no conserved phenylalanine or tryptophan closes the CDR3, a read error is the likely cause. The chain is built from TRBV30 and TRBJ1-6, with D unresolved. V was shortened by 0 bases and J by 8 bases, with 11 bases between the two germline ends. Germline assignment: CDR1 GTSNPN and CDR2 SVGIG (reference sequence). The CDR3 has 14 amino acids. The CDR3 bases are TGTGCCTGGAGTGTACCGGGAGAAGATTCACCCCTCCACCTT. Amino acid sequence: CAWSVPGEDSPLHL.

The rearrangement links TRBV7-2 to TRBJ2-7; 9 nucleotides align to TRBD2. Germline V gives CDR1 SGHTA, CDR2 FQGNSA. There are 15 residues in the CDR3. The V and J ends lost 3 bases and 2 bases, in that order; junction bases with no gene match: 5. The CDR3 nucleotides read TGTGCCAGCAGCTTCCTGTTAGCGGGGGCCTACGAGCAGTACTTC. Its translation: CASSFLLAGAYEQYF.

The chain recombines TRBV7-3 with TRBJ1-5; TRBD1 might be the D (5 bases). The CDR3 is made up of 18 amino acids. Germline V gene data show CDR1 as SGHTA and CDR2 as FQGTGA. Between the trimmed V and J ends, which lost 4 bases and 0 bases, there was a span of 19 bases. Here the CDR3 DNA reads TGTGCCAGCAGCTCCCCCAGCCAGGGTATGACTAGCAATCAGCCCCAGCATTTT. Encoded protein: CASSSPSQGMTSNQPQHF.

This clone occurred once. The V gene is TRBV27, the J gene TRBJ1-2; TRBD1 agrees at 12 bases. The CDR3 consists of 17 residues. Germline V gene lookup returns CDR1 MNHEY and CDR2 SMNVEV (reference sequence). J lost 5 bases, V lost 5 bases, and 12 bases had no gene match. CDR3 sequence: CASSVTWGQGAVYGYTF. CDR3 nucleotide sequence: TGTGCCAGCAGTGTAACCTGGGGACAGGGGGCGGTTTATGGCTACACCTTC.

This sequence joins TRBV2 and TRBJ1-1; possible D gene TRBD1, 6 bases. Germline V gives CDR1 SNHLY, CDR2 FYNNEI. The CDR3 runs to 13 residues. V dropped 6 bases and J dropped 1 base, with 9 bases sitting between them. CDR3 bases: TGTGCCAGCAGGCTGGACAGGAACACTGAAGCTTTCTTT. This encodes CASRLDRNTEAFF.

The J gene is TRBJ2-7, the V gene TRBV4-3; 8 nucleotides align to TRBD1. In germline, CDR1 is LGHNA, CDR2 YSLEER. V was pared by 5 bases and J by 5 bases, with 8 bases of the junction left unmatched. This CDR3 comprises 14 residues. The DNA for the CDR3 is TGCGCCAGCAGCTTTGGACAGGGACTCAACGAGCAGTACTTC. Translated: CASSFGQGLNEQYF.

CDR3 nucleotide sequence: TGCGCCAGCAGCTTGGTTAGCGGGGCAACAGATACGCAGTATTTT. Protein: CASSLVSGATDTQYF. The chain carries TRBV5-1 and TRBJ2-3; 8 bases agree with TRBD2. The CDR3 covers 15 residues. From germline, CDR1 is SGHRS and CDR2 YFSETQ. The V segment lost 0 bases and the J segment 3 bases; nucleotides outside the gene matches: 3.

This chain uses TRBV28 with TRBJ2-5, with 8 bases fitting TRBD1. CDR3 size: 16 residues. V shed 2 bases and J 4 bases; nucleotides not matched to a gene: 9. Germline V gene lookup returns CDR1 MDHEN and CDR2 SYDVKM. The CDR3 DNA reads TGTGCCAGCAGTTTAGGGATCGGACAGGGTCGAGAGACCCAGTACTTC. Amino acid sequence: CASSLGIGQGRETQYF.

The chain recombines TRBV4-3 with TRBJ2-7; D ambiguous. V lost 0 bases to trimming and J lost 2 bases, with 8 bases between them. From germline, CDR1 is LGHNA and CDR2 YSLEER. The CDR3 sequence is 14 residues long. This CDR3 reads CASSQDTRAYEQYF. The CDR3 bases are TGCGCCAGCAGCCAAGATACCCGGGCCTACGAGCAGTACTTC.

The chain combines TRBV2 with TRBJ2-2; 7 bases are a match to TRBD1. With 6 bases clipped from V and 4 bases from J, the junction kept 2 bases outside the gene matches. Germline values: CDR1 SNHLY, CDR2 FYNNEI. This CDR3 is 13 amino acids long. CDR3 residues: CASRGQATGELFF. CDR3 nucleotides: TGTGCCAGCAGAGGACAGGCCACCGGGGAGCTGTTTTTT.

The V gene is TRBV5-1, the J gene TRBJ2-7; 10 nucleotides agree with TRBD1. The CDR3 extends over 15 amino acids. V gave up 3 bases and J gave up 4 bases; unmatched junction bases: 7. Germline CDR1 SGHRS, CDR2 YFSETQ. The CDR3 DNA reads as TGCGCCAGCAGCTGGCGGGGACAGGGGTTTTACGAGCAGTACTTC. Translated, it gives CASSWRGQGFYEQYF.

The V and J genes are TRBV6-5 and TRBJ2-7; the match to TRBD1 covers 7 bases. This CDR3 comprises 13 residues. Trimming took 6 bases from V and 9 from J; bases not matched to a gene: 11. Germline CDR1 is MNHEY and CDR2 is SVGAGI. This CDR3 is CASRPDRVGLQYF. DNA for the CDR3: TGTGCCAGCAGACCCGACAGGGTAGGTCTGCAGTACTTC.

This chain links TRBV5-5 with TRBJ1-1, with D possibly being TRBD1 (6 bases). The CDR3 runs to 15 residues. V lost 0 bases, J lost 6 bases, and 15 bases lay in between. Germline CDR1 SGHKS, CDR2 YYEKEE (reference sequence). The CDR3 spells CASSLVRQGRAEAFF. The CDR3 coding sequence is TGTGCCAGCAGCTTGGTCCGGCAGGGGCGGGCTGAAGCTTTCTTT.

This clone was detected only a few times. J is TRBJ1-5 and V is TRBV7-2, with unresolved D. Germline loops: CDR1 SGHTA, CDR2 FQGNSA. Trimming took off 6 bases at V and 4 bases at J, with 10 bases between the two ends. This CDR3 comprises 13 residues. The CDR3 region is CASSLEKNQPQHF. The CDR3 DNA reads as TGTGCCAGCAGTCTCGAGAAAAATCAGCCCCAGCATTTT.

The rearrangement links TRBV7-2 to TRBJ2-7; possibly TRBD1 for D (6 bases). The CDR3 extends over 13 amino acids. Germline assignment: CDR1 SGHTA and CDR2 FQGNSA. Trimming removed 5 bases from V and 6 bases from J, with 14 bases in between. In nucleotides, the CDR3 is TGTGCCAGCAGCCAAAGGGGACATCGCGAGCAGTACTTC. Residues: CASSQRGHREQYF.

The J gene is TRBJ1-1, the V gene TRBV4-2; D uncertain. Looked up from germline, CDR1 is LGHNA and CDR2 is YNFKEQ. CDR3 size: 15 residues. V lost 3 bases, J lost 5 bases, and 16 bases lay in between. CDR3 region: CASSQSSAGRTEAFF. In DNA form, the CDR3 reads TGTGCCAGCAGCCAGTCCTCGGCAGGCCGAACTGAAGCTTTCTTT.

The chain has TRBV18 and TRBJ1-5, with 7 bases that match TRBD1. Trimming at V came to 3 bases and at J to 6 bases, leaving 8 bases not matched to a gene. The germline CDR1 and CDR2 sequences are KGHSH and LQKENI. The CDR3 consists of 15 residues. The CDR3 sequence is CASSPGAGGFQPQHF. The CDR3 nucleotides read TGTGCCAGCTCACCGGGGGCAGGGGGTTTTCAGCCCCAGCATTTT.

V gene TRBV5-4 combines with J gene TRBJ2-5; 10 bases match TRBD1. After removal of 6 bases from V and 5 bases from J, the junction contained 7 bases not matched to a gene. CDR3 size: 14 residues. The germline V gene has CDR1 SGHNT and CDR2 YYREEE (reference sequence). Here the CDR3 DNA reads TGTGCCAGCACCAAGACAGGGGGCCGGGAGACCCAGTACTTC. It encodes CASTKTGGRETQYF.

The chain recombines TRBV7-8 with TRBJ1-5, with D possibly being TRBD1 (6 bases). The ends were cut back, 4 bases at V and 6 bases at J, with 13 bases in the middle. The CDR3 consists of 14 residues. Germline-derived CDR1 and CDR2 are SGHVS and FQNEAQ. The CDR3 coding sequence is TGTGCCAGCAGCTCGGGTATGGGGGCTCAGCCCCAGCATTTT. It yields the protein CASSSGMGAQPQHF.

V usage is TRBV6-5 and J usage is TRBJ1-3, with no clear D. Germline lookup yields CDR1 MNHEY and CDR2 SVGAGI. The CDR3 has 13 amino acids. V shed 0 bases and J shed 4 bases, with 4 bases lying between them. The chain's CDR3 is CASSYSQGNTIYF. The CDR3 DNA follows: TGTGCCAGCAGTTACTCCCAGGGAAACACCATATATTTT.